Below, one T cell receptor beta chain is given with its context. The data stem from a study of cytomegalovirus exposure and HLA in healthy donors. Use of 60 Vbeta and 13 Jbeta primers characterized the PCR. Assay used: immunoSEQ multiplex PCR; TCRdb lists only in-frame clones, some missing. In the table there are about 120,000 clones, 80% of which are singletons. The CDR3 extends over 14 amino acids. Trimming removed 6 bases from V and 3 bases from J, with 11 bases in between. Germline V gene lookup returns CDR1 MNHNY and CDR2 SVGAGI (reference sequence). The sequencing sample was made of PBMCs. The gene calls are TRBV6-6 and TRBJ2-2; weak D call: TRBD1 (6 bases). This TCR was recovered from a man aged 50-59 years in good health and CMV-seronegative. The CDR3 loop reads CASRGGMHTGELFF. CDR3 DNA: TGTGCCAGCAGAGGGGGTATGCACACCGGGGAGCTGTTTTTT.